The present T cell receptor beta chain was sequenced within a study of blood T cell repertoires in COVID-19. Produced via immunoSEQ multiplex PCR; TCRdb's table is partial and in-frame only. The sample has about 120,000 clones, 75% to 90% seen once. Deletions cut 3 bases from V and 4 bases from J, with 24 bases between. The germline gives CDR1 GTSNPN, CDR2 SVGIG (reference sequence). The CDR3 spans 17 residues. V usage is TRBV30 and J usage is TRBJ1-2; tentatively, D is TRBD1 (6 bases). The sequencing sample was made of peripheral blood. This sequence was found in a young man with acute or convalescent COVID-19. DNA for the CDR3: TGTGCCTGGAGCGGGAACAGGGTAGGATTCCCAAGCTATGGCTACACCTTC. Protein sequence: CAWSGNRVGFPSYGYTF.